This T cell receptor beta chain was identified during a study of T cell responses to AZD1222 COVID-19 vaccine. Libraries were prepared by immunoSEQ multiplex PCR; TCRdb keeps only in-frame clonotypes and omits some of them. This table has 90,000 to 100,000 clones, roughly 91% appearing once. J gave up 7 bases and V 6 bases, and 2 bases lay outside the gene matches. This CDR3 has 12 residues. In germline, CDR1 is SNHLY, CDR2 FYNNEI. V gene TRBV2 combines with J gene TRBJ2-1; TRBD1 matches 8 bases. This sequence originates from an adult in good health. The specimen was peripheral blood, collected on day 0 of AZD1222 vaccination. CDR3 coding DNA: TGTGCCAGCAGAGACAGGGGAAATGAGCAGTTCTTC. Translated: CASRDRGNEQFF.